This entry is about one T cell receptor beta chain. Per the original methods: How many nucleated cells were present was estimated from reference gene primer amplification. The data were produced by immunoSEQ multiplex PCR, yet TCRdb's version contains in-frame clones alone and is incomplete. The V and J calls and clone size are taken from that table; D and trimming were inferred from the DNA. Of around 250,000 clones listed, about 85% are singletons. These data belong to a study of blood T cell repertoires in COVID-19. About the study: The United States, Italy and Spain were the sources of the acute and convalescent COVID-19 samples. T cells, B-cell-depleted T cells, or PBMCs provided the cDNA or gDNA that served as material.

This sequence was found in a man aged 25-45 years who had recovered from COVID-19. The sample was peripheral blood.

The CDR3 DNA is TGTGCCAGCAGCTTGATTTCGGGAAAGGGCACTGAAGCTTTCTTT. This gives the protein CASSLISGKGTEAFF. The rearrangement uses TRBV11-2 and TRBJ1-1, with D uncertain. Trimming left V 3 bases short and J 4 bases short, with 15 bases between. Germline V gene sequence: CDR1 SGHAT, CDR2 FQNNGV. There are 15 residues in the CDR3.